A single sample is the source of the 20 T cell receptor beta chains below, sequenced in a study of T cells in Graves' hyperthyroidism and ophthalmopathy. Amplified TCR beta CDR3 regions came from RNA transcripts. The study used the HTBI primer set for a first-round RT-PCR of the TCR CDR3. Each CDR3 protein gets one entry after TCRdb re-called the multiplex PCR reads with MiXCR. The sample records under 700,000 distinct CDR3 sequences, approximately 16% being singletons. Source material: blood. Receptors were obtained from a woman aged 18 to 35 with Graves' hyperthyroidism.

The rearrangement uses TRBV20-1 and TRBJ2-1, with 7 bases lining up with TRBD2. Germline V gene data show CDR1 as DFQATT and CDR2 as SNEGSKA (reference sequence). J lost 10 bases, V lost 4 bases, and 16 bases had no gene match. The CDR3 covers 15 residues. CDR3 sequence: CSATLGGGRFREQFF. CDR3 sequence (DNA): TGCAGTGCTACTCTTGGCGGGGGAAGATTTAGGGAGCAGTTCTTC.

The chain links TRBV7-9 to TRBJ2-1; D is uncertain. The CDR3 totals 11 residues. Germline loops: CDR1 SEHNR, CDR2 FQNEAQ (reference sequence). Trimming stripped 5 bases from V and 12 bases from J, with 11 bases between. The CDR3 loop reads CASSLRMGQFF. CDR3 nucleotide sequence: TGTGCCAGCAGCCTGCGGATGGGGCAGTTCTTC.

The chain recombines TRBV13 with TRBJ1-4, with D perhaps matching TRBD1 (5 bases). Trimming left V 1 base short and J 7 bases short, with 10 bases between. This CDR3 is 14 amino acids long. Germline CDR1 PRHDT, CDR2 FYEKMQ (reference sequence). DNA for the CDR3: TGTGCCAGCAGCTTAGTGGGACGGCCTGAAAAACTGTTTTTT. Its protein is CASSLVGRPEKLFF.

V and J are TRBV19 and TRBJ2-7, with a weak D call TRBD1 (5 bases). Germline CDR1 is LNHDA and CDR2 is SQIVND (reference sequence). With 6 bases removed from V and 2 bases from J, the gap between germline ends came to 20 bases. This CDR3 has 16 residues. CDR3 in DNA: TGTGCCAGTAGCCATGCAGGAGCAGGGAAAACCTACGAGCAGTACTTC. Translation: CASSHAGAGKTYEQYF.

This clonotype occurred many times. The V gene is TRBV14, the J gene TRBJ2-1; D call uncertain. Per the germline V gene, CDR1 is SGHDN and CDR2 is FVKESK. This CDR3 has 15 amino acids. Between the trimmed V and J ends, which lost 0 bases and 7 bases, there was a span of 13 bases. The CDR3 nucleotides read TGTGCCAGCAGCCAAGATCTCGCCGGGTTAAATGAGCAGTTCTTC. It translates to CASSQDLAGLNEQFF.

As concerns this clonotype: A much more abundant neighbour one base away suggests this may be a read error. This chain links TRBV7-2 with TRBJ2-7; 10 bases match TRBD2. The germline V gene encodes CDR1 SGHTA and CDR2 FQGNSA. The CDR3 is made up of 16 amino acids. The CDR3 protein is CVSSVSGGFVSYEQYF. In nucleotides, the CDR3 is TGTGTCAGCAGCGTTAGCGGGGGGTTTGTCTCCTACGAGCAGTACTTC.

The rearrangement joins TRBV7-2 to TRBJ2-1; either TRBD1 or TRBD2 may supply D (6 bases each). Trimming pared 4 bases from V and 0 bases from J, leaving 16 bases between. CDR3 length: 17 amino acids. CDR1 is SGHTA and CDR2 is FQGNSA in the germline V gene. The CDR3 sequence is CASSSRRGRGSYNEQFF. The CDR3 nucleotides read TGTGCCAGCAGCTCCCGCCGGGGGCGGGGCTCCTACAATGAGCAGTTCTTC.

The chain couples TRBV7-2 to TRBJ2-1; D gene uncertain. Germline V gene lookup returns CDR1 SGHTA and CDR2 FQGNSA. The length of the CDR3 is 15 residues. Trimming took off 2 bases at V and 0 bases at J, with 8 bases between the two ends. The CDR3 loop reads CASSLHQSSYNEQFF. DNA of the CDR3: TGTGCCAGCAGCTTACATCAGAGCTCCTACAATGAGCAGTTCTTC.

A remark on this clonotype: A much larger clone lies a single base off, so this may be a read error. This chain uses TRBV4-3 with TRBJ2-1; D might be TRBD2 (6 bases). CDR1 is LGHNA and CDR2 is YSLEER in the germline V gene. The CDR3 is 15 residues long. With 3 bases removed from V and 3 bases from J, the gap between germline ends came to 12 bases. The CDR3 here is CASSQSGEFYNEQFF. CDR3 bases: TGCGCCAGCAGCCAGTCGGGGGAGTTCTACAATGAGCAGTTCTTC.

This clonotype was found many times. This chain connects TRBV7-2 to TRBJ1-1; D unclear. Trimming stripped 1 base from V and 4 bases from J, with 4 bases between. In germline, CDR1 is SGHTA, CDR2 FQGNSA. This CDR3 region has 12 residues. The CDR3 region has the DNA TGTGCCAGCAGCTTAGAGAGCACTGAAGCTTTCTTT. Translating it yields CASSLESTEAFF.

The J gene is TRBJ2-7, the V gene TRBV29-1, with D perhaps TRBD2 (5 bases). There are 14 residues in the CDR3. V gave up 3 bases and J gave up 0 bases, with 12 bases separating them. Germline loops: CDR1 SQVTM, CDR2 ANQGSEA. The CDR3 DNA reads TGCAGCGTTGATTCCGGGGTCAGCTCCTACGAGCAGTACTTC. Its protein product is CSVDSGVSSYEQYF.

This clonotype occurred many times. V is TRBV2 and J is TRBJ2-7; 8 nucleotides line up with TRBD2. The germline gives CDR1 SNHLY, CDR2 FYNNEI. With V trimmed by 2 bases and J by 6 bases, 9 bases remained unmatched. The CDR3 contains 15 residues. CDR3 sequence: CASSEITSGAGEQYF. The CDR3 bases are TGTGCCAGCAGTGAAATAACTAGCGGAGCCGGCGAGCAGTACTTC.

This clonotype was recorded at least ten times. CDR3 loop: CASSPGQGNHQPQHF. CDR3 nucleotides: TGTGCCAGCAGTCCAGGACAGGGTAACCATCAGCCCCAGCATTTT. J is TRBJ1-5 and V is TRBV2, with TRBD1 matching over 8 bases. The junction had 8 bases not matched to a gene; V was cut back by 5 bases and J by 5 bases. The CDR3 is 15 residues long. Germline V gives CDR1 SNHLY, CDR2 FYNNEI.

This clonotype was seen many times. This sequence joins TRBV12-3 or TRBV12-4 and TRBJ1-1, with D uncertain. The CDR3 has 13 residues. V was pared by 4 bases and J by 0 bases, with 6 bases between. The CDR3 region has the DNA TGTGCCAGCAGTTCGGACTTGAACACTGAAGCTTTCTTT. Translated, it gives CASSSDLNTEAFF.

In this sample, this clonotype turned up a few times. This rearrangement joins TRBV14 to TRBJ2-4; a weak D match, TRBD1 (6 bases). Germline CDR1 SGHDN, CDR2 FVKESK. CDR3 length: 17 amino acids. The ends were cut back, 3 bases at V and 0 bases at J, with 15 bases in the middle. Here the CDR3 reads CASSQEGDTLAKNIQYF. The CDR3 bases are TGTGCCAGCAGCCAGGAAGGGGACACCCTAGCCAAAAACATTCAGTACTTC.

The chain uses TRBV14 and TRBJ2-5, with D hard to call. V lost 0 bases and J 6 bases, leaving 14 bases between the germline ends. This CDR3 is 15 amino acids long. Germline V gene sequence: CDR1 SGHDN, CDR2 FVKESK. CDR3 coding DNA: TGTGCCAGCAGCCAAGATGCCCCCGGAGCGAAGACCCAGTACTTC. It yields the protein CASSQDAPGAKTQYF.

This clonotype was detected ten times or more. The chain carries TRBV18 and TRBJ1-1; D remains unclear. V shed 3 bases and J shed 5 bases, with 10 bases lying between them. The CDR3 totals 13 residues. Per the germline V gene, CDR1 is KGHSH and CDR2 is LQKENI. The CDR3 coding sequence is TGTGCCAGCTCACCCCCTGGCCCAACTGAAGCTTTCTTT. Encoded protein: CASSPPGPTEAFF.

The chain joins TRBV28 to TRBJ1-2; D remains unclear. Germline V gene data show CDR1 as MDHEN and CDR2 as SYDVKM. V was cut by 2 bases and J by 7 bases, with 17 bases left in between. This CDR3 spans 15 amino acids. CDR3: CASSLPEAPRSGYTF. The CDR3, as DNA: TGTGCCAGCAGTTTACCCGAGGCGCCCCGCTCTGGCTACACCTTC.

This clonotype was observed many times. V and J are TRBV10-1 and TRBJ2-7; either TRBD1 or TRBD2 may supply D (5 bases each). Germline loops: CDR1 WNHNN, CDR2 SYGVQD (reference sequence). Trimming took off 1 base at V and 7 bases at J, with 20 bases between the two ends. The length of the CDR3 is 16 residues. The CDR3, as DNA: TGCGCCAGCAGTGAGTTCGCAGGGAGACCCTTTTTGGAGCAGTACTTC. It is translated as CASSEFAGRPFLEQYF.

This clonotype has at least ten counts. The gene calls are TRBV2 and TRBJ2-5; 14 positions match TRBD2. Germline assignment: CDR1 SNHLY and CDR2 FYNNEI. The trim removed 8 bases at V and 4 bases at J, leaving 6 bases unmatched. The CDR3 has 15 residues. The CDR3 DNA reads TGTGCCAGCGGGGGGACTAGCGGGAGAACAGAGACCCAGTACTTC. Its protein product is CASGGTSGRTETQYF.